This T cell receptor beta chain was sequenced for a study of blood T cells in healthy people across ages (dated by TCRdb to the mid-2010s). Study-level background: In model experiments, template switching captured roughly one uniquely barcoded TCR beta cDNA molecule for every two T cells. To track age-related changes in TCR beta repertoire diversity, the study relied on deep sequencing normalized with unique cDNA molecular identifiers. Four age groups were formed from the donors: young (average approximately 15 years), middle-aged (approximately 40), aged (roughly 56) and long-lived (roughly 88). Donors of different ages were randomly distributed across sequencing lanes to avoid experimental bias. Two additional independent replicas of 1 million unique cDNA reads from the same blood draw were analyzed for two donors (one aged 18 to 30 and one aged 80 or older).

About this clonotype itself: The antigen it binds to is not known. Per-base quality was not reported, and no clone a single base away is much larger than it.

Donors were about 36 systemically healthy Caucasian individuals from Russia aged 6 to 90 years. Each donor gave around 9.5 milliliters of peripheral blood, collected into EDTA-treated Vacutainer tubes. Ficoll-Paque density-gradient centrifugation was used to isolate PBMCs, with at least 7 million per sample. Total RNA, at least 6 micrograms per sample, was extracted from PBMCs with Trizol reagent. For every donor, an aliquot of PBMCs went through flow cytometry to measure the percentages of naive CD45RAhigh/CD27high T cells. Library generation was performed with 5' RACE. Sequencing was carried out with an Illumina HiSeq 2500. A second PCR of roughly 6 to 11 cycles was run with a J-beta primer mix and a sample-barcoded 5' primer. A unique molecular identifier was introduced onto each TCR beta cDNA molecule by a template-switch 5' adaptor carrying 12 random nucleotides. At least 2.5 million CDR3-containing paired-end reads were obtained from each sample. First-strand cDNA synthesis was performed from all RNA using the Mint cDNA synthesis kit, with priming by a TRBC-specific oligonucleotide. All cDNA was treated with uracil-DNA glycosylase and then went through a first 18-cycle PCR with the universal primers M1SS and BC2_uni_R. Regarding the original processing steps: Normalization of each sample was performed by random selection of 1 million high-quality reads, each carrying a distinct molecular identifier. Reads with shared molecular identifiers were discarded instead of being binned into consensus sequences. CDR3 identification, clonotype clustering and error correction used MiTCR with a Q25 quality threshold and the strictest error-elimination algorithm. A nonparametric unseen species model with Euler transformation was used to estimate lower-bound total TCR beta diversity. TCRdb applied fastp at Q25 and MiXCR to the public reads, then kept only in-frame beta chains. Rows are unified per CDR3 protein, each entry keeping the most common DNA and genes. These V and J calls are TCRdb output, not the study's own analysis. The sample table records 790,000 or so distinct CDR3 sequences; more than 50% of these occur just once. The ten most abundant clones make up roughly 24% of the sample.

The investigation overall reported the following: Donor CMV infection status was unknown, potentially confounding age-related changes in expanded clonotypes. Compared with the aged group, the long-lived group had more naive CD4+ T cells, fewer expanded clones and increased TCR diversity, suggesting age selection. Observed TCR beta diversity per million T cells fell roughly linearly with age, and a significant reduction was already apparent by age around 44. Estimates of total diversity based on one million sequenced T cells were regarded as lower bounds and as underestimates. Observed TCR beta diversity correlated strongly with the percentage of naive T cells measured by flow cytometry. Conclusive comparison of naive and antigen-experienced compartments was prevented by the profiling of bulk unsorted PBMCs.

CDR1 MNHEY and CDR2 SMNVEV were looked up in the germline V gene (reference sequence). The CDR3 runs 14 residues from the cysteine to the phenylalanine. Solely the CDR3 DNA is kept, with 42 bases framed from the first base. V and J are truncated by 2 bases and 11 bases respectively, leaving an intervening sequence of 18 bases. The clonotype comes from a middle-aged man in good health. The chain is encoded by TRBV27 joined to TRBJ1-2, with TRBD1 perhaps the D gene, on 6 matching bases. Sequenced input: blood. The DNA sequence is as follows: TGTGCCAGCAGTTTAACATTAGAACCCGGACAGTACACCTTC. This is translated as CASSLTLEPGQYTF.